Only a few counts were recorded for the clone carrying this T cell receptor (beta chain). The antigen is unknown. Regarding time point: newly diagnosed GD, antithyroid drugs for less than 3 months. After RNA was extracted from PBMCs, the TCR library was made from it. It was American Thyroid Association guidelines that determined Graves' disease diagnosis. Trimming cost V 5 bases and J 4 bases, with 18 bases left between them. CDR1 is SEHNR, CDR2 FQNEAQ, per germline (reference sequence). The CDR3 contains 16 residues. This sample is part of a study of regulatory T cells in long-lasting Graves disease. Background on the study: Graves' patients with a new diagnosis had received antithyroid drugs under 3 months.

Investigators prepared the TCR beta libraries by applying iRepertoire HTBI primers and Arm-PCR of CDR3 regions. TCRdb processed the multiplex PCR reads anew with MiXCR; each CDR3 protein has one entry. This repertoire shows approximately 480,000 distinct CDR3 sequences, 16% found once; its top ten account for more than 9%. Study-wide results and limits: Persistent cases favored TRBV28, TRBJ1-2 and TRBJ2-5.

The same sample was also used in a study of T cells in Graves' hyperthyroidism and ophthalmopathy.

The origin of this receptor is a man between 40 and 49 years old with Graves disease. The chain links TRBV7-9 to TRBJ2-1, with D perhaps matching TRBD2 (7 bases). The source was peripheral blood mononuclear cells (PBMCs), collected at new diagnosis, from a patient treated with antithyroid drugs. The CDR3 DNA sequence: TGTGCCAGCAGCCCCCCCGGCGGGGGCCAATACAATGAGCAGTTCTTC. This codes for CASSPPGGGQYNEQFF.